This TCR beta chain was observed in a study of blood T cell repertoires in COVID-19. On the study more broadly: Samples representing acute and convalescent COVID-19 were sourced from the United States, Italy and Spain.

The CDR3 covers 17 residues. From germline, CDR1 is MGHDK and CDR2 SYGVNS. V was cut by 4 bases and J by 4 bases, with 19 bases left in between. Assay used: immunoSEQ multiplex PCR; TCRdb lists only in-frame clones, some missing. The sample yields some 280,000 clones, about nine tenths seen once. Material for sequencing was peripheral blood. The chain recombines TRBV25-1 with TRBJ2-2; perhaps TRBD1 as D (6 bases). This TCR was sampled from a woman in her forties who had recovered from COVID-19. The chain's CDR3 is CASSASKPGHSTGELFF. CDR3 DNA sequence: TGTGCCAGCAGTGCCTCCAAACCGGGACACTCCACCGGGGAGCTGTTTTTT.